This entry lists 13 T cell receptor beta chains sequenced from one sample in a study of response to subunit inactivated influenza vaccine. From the RT-PCR reads, TCRdb called clonotypes with MiXCR, one entry per CDR3 protein. Found here are 200,000 to 300,000 distinct CDR3 sequences, 12% of them singletons; the top ten hold over 6.5%. The sample in question was non-naive T cells sorted from PBMCs, obtained roughly 15 days before vaccination. Receptors originate from a man aged 45-65 years who received an inactivated influenza vaccine.

This chain uses TRBV5-1 with TRBJ2-3; TRBD2 matches 13 bases. Germline V CDR1 and CDR2: SGHRS, YFSETQ. This CDR3 spans 16 amino acids. Trimming at V came to 5 bases and at J to 5 bases, leaving 8 bases not matched to a gene. The CDR3 is CASRAELAGGRDTQYF. CDR3 bases: TGCGCCAGCAGGGCAGAACTAGCGGGAGGGCGAGATACGCAGTATTTT.

V and J are TRBV7-4 and TRBJ1-1, with D tentatively TRBD1 (5 bases). The V gene lost 4 bases and the J gene lost 4 bases, with 19 bases spanning the gap. This CDR3 has 16 amino acids. In germline, CDR1 is SGHVT, CDR2 SQSDAQ. Here the CDR3 reads CASSSRGEGSITEAFF. The CDR3 coding sequence is TGTGCCAGCAGCTCGAGGGGTGAGGGCAGCATCACTGAAGCTTTCTTT.

This CDR3 reads CASSFGGGSDTQYF. CDR3 DNA sequence: TGTGCCAGCAGTTTCGGGGGCGGCTCAGATACGCAGTATTTT. The V call is TRBV12-3 or TRBV12-4, the J call TRBJ2-3; the D gene could be TRBD1 or TRBD2 (6 bases each). The CDR3 loop spans 14 amino acids. V was pared by 3 bases and J by 4 bases, with 11 bases between.

The J gene is TRBJ2-1, the V gene TRBV4-3; D unclear. The CDR3 has 14 amino acids. The V end lost 1 base, the J end lost 3 bases, and 7 bases lay between the germline ends. CDR1 is LGHNA and CDR2 is YSLEER in the germline V gene. CDR3 DNA: TGCGCCAGCAGCCAAGCGGGCCGCTACAATGAGCAGTTCTTC. Translating it yields CASSQAGRYNEQFF.

This clonotype occurred many times. The chain combines TRBV7-2 with TRBJ2-7, with a possible D match to TRBD1 (5 bases). Germline values: CDR1 SGHTA, CDR2 FQGNSA. The ends were cut back, 2 bases at V and 3 bases at J, with 14 bases in the middle. The CDR3 is 15 residues long. In DNA, the CDR3 is TGTGCCAGCAGCTTACAAGGGGCGCGAGGCTACGAGCAGTACTTC. Its protein product is CASSLQGARGYEQYF.

In this sample, this clonotype turned up many times. The chain recombines TRBV9 with TRBJ2-2; D remains ambiguous. Trimming took 0 bases from V and 8 from J, leaving 14 bases between them. The length of the CDR3 is 15 residues. Germline V gives CDR1 SGDLS, CDR2 YYNGEE. CDR3 region: CASSVEAALVGELFF. DNA of the CDR3: TGTGCCAGCAGCGTAGAGGCCGCCTTAGTTGGGGAGCTGTTTTTT.

The rearrangement links TRBV30 to TRBJ2-7; 10 bases agree with TRBD1. V was clipped by 0 bases and J by 4 bases; unmatched bases: 6. Germline-derived CDR1 and CDR2 are GTSNPN and SVGIG (reference sequence). This CDR3 is built from 15 residues. The CDR3 bases are TGTGCCTGGAGTGTGGGACCGGGACAGGGGTACGAGCAGTACTTC. Its translation: CAWSVGPGQGYEQYF.

The chain has TRBV12-3 or TRBV12-4 and TRBJ2-2, with TRBD1 matching over 9 bases. The CDR3 length is 16 residues. The V segment lost 6 bases and the J segment 4 bases; nucleotides outside the gene matches: 9. CDR3 nucleotides: TGTGCCAGCAGCCGTAATACAGGGGGCCCCACCGGGGAGCTGTTTTTT. Translating gives CASSRNTGGPTGELFF.

This clonotype was counted between two and nine times. This chain uses TRBV4-3 with TRBJ1-2; TRBD1 matches at 8 bases. Germline CDR1 LGHNA, CDR2 YSLEER. J gave up 7 bases and V 1 base, and 8 bases lay outside the gene matches. The CDR3 consists of 15 residues. The CDR3 sequence is CASSQGTGRYSGYTF. The CDR3 nucleotides read TGCGCCAGCAGCCAAGGGACAGGGCGTTACTCTGGCTACACCTTC.

The chain carries TRBV4-1 and TRBJ1-5; maybe TRBD1 (5 bases). The germline V gene encodes CDR1 MGHRA and CDR2 YSYEKL. V was pared by 8 bases and J by 4 bases, with 15 bases between. This CDR3 spans 14 amino acids. Written as DNA, the CDR3 is TGCGCCAGCTCTCTGGTGGGGGAAAATCAGCCCCAGCATTTT. It encodes CASSLVGENQPQHF.

The CDR3 loop is CASSLVGRRDEKLFF. The CDR3 nucleotides are TGCGCCAGCAGCTTGGTCGGCCGGCGTGATGAAAAACTGTTTTTT. The chain has TRBV5-1 and TRBJ1-4, with D hard to call. The CDR3 extends over 15 amino acids. The germline gives CDR1 SGHRS, CDR2 YFSETQ. Trimming removed 0 bases at V and 6 bases at J, with 12 bases between.

V usage is TRBV25-1 and J usage is TRBJ2-6, with TRBD1 matching 7 bases. V shed 10 bases, J shed 0 bases, and the junction held 6 bases outside the gene matches. This CDR3 spans 15 amino acids. Germline V gives CDR1 MGHDK, CDR2 SYGVNS. As DNA, the CDR3 is TGTGCCATGCCGGACAGGAACTCTGGGGCCAACGTCCTGACTTTC. Translating gives CAMPDRNSGANVLTF.

This clonotype has more than one count but fewer than ten. The V call is TRBV5-5, the J call TRBJ2-3; TRBD2 is a possible D gene (5 bases). Trimming took off 2 bases at V and 0 bases at J, with 10 bases between the two ends. Germline assignment: CDR1 SGHKS and CDR2 YYEKEE (reference sequence). The CDR3 is 15 residues long. CDR3: CASSFSGISTDTQYF. In DNA, the CDR3 is TGTGCCAGCAGCTTCTCCGGGATAAGCACAGATACGCAGTATTTT.